The source of this TCR beta chain is a study of blood T cells in healthy people across ages. A second about 7 to 11 cycle PCR used barcoded and J-beta primers. TCRdb reprocessed the 5' RACE reads with MiXCR, giving one entry per CDR3 protein. The repertoire holds almost 1 million distinct CDR3 sequences, with roughly 51% as singletons. CDR3 length: 13 residues. Trimming stripped 5 bases from V and 4 bases from J, with 12 bases between. Total RNA amounts of at least 5 micrograms were extracted per sample. Material for sequencing was blood. The sequence was collected from an older woman in good health. The genes are TRBV12-3 or TRBV12-4 and TRBJ2-7; TRBD1 might be the D (6 bases). CDR3 in amino acids: CASSQKQGYEQYF. DNA for the CDR3: TGTGCCAGCAGTCAAAAACAGGGTTACGAGCAGTACTTC.